These 21 T cell receptor beta chains originate from one sample sequenced in a study of blood T cells in healthy people across ages. Primers used in a second PCR of about 6 to 12 cycles were a sample-barcoded 5' primer and a J-beta primer mix. TCRdb used MiXCR to reprocess the 5' RACE reads, holding one entry per CDR3 protein. The repertoire holds around 1.5 million distinct CDR3 sequences, with approximately 59% as singletons. Sequenced input: blood. The source is a man younger than 30 in good health.

A single count supports this clonotype. This chain connects TRBV6-5 to TRBJ2-4, with 7 positions matching TRBD2. The last part of the DNA fits TRBJ2-7 better; the J call may be wrong. The CDR3 is made up of 14 amino acids. Germline V CDR1 and CDR2: MNHEY, SVGAGI. This chain's CDR3 is CASSYSGGGYEQYF. The CDR3 nucleotides read TGTGCCAGCAGTTACTCTGGGGGAGGGTACGAGCAGTACTTC.

V usage is TRBV6-1 and J usage is TRBJ1-5, with a possible D match to TRBD1 (6 bases). There are 15 residues in the CDR3. Trimming removed 5 bases at V and 2 bases at J, with 13 bases between. The germline gives CDR1 MNHNS, CDR2 SASEGT. Here the CDR3 reads CASSSQGSGNQPQHF. CDR3 nucleotide sequence: TGTGCCAGCAGTTCCCAGGGGTCTGGCAATCAGCCCCAGCATTTT.

The chain employs TRBV4-1 and TRBJ2-7; D tentatively reads TRBD1 or TRBD2 (5 bases each). The CDR3 contains 14 residues. The germline CDR1 and CDR2 sequences are MGHRA and YSYEKL. V lost 4 bases to trimming and J lost 3 bases, with 13 bases between them. As DNA, the CDR3 is TGCGCCAGCAGCCTTCCCGGGACCGACTACGAGCAGTACTTC. It is translated as CASSLPGTDYEQYF.

The chain has TRBV6-2 or TRBV6-3 and TRBJ2-1; D may be TRBD1 or TRBD2 (5 bases each). The CDR3 is 16 residues long. The germline V gene has CDR1 MNHEY and CDR2 SVGEGT. The germline V and J ends were trimmed by 5 bases and 1 base, with 15 bases remaining between them. The CDR3 nucleotides read TGTGCCAGCAGTGTTGAACCGGGACCGTCCTACAATGAGCAGTTCTTC. It codes for CASSVEPGPSYNEQFF.

The chain combines TRBV6-5 with TRBJ2-3; D unclear. Trimming took 6 bases from V and 2 from J, leaving 9 bases between them. The CDR3 is made up of 13 amino acids. Germline V gives CDR1 MNHEY, CDR2 SVGAGI. In DNA, the CDR3 is TGTGCCAGCAGACACGTGCCCACAGATACGCAGTATTTT. Protein sequence: CASRHVPTDTQYF.

This rearrangement joins TRBV6-5 to TRBJ1-3; the D is unclear. Germline V gene lookup returns CDR1 MNHEY and CDR2 SVGAGI. Trimming shortened V by 4 bases and J by 0 bases, and 13 bases separated the two germline ends. The CDR3 spans 16 residues. CDR3 coding DNA: TGTGCCAGCAGTTCCCCCGGGGAGGTCTCTGGAAACACCATATATTTT. Amino acid sequence: CASSSPGEVSGNTIYF.

The gene calls are TRBV29-1 and TRBJ2-1; D call uncertain. Germline assignment: CDR1 SQVTM and CDR2 ANQGSEA. V lost 4 bases, J lost 6 bases, and 10 bases lay in between. CDR3 length: 12 residues. The CDR3 protein is CSVVSRPNEQFF. CDR3 sequence (DNA): TGCAGCGTTGTATCCAGGCCCAATGAGCAGTTCTTC.

V gene TRBV10-3 combines with J gene TRBJ2-5; possible D gene TRBD1, 5 bases. Germline CDR1 ENHRY, CDR2 SYGVKD. The CDR3 is 13 residues long. V was shortened by 3 bases and J by 12 bases, with 17 bases between the two germline ends. CDR3 sequence (DNA): TGTGCCATCAGTGACCGCGACAGAGGTGCGGAGTACTTC. It specifies CAISDRDRGAEYF.

This clonotype came up a few times. The chain is built from TRBV3-1 and TRBJ2-5, with D uncertain. Germline V gene sequence: CDR1 LGHDT, CDR2 YNNKEL (reference sequence). V dropped 0 bases and J dropped 5 bases, with 19 bases sitting between them. This CDR3 is built from 17 residues. The CDR3 DNA sequence: TGTGCCAGCAGCCAAGATAGCTCGGTGGTGGCTGGCGAGACCCAGTACTTC. This translates into CASSQDSSVVAGETQYF.

V usage is TRBV25-1 and J usage is TRBJ1-2; possible D gene TRBD1, 6 bases. The CDR3 is made up of 14 amino acids. Deletions cut 4 bases from V and 9 bases from J, with 18 bases between. Germline assignment: CDR1 MGHDK and CDR2 SYGVNS. CDR3 region: CASSGQQGYMRYTF. The CDR3 DNA sequence: TGTGCCAGCAGTGGCCAACAGGGCTATATGCGCTACACCTTC.

This clonotype was counted only a few times. The V gene is TRBV7-9, the J gene TRBJ2-1, with a weak D call TRBD2 (5 bases). Germline values: CDR1 SEHNR, CDR2 FQNEAQ (reference sequence). CDR3 length: 15 amino acids. V was pared by 0 bases and J by 2 bases, with 8 bases between. The CDR3 region is CASSLADGTYNEQFF. CDR3 nucleotides: TGTGCCAGCAGCTTAGCAGACGGGACCTACAATGAGCAGTTCTTC.

This clonotype appeared once. The rearrangement links TRBV9 to TRBJ2-2; D is unresolved. Germline V gene lookup returns CDR1 SGDLS and CDR2 YYNGEE. This CDR3 contains 11 residues. Trimming removed 7 bases at V and 8 bases at J, with 9 bases between. The CDR3 region is CASGEPGELFF. The CDR3 DNA reads TGTGCCAGCGGCGAGCCGGGGGAGCTGTTTTTT. Based on the CDR3 plus reference TRBV9 and TRBJ2-2, the full variable domain is DSGVTQTPKHLITATGQRVTLRCSPRSGDLSVYWYQQSLDQGLQFLIQYYNGEERAKGNILERFSAQQFPDLHSELNLSSLELGDSALYFCASGEPGELFFGEGSRLTVL.

This clonotype was seen more than once but under ten times. The CDR3 loop reads CASSTQTGGYEQYF. The CDR3 DNA sequence: TGCGCCAGCAGCACACAGACAGGTGGCTACGAGCAGTACTTC. The V and J genes are TRBV4-3 and TRBJ2-7, with a weak D call TRBD1 (6 bases). The CDR3 is made up of 14 amino acids. The V and J ends lost 5 bases and 3 bases respectively, with 14 bases between them. Per germline, CDR1 LGHNA and CDR2 YSLEER.

The rearrangement uses TRBV6-6 and TRBJ1-2, with 7 positions matching TRBD1. Germline V CDR1 and CDR2: MNHNY, SVGAGI (reference sequence). V lost 5 bases and J lost 0; bases outside the gene matches: 9. The CDR3 loop spans 16 amino acids. For the CDR3, the DNA is TGTGCCAGCAGTACGACCGACAGGGAGGCTAACTATGGCTACACCTTC. It translates to CASSTTDREANYGYTF.

This clonotype was recorded a few times. V is TRBV29-1 and J is TRBJ2-1, with D uncertain. CDR1 and CDR2 from the germline V gene are SQVTM and ANQGSEA. V lost 1 base and J lost 3, with 7 bases in between. This CDR3 has 13 residues. This CDR3 is CSVEGQYYNEQFF. CDR3 in DNA: TGCAGCGTTGAAGGGCAGTACTACAATGAGCAGTTCTTC.

The chain uses TRBV4-1 and TRBJ2-7; no definite D call. Germline loops: CDR1 MGHRA, CDR2 YSYEKL. This CDR3 contains 14 residues. V lost 1 base, J lost 3 bases, and 10 bases lay in between. The DNA of the CDR3 is TGCGCCAGCAGCCAAGTTAGTACGAACTACGAGCAGTACTTC. The encoded protein is CASSQVSTNYEQYF.

The V call is TRBV4-1, the J call TRBJ2-5; D is perhaps TRBD2 (5 bases). V was pared by 0 bases and J by 2 bases, with 10 bases between. The germline V gene has CDR1 MGHRA and CDR2 YSYEKL. CDR3 length equals 15 residues. DNA for the CDR3: TGCGCCAGCAGCCAAGACCCGAGGGAACAAGAGACCCAGTACTTC. Protein sequence: CASSQDPREQETQYF.

The sample holds one count of this clonotype. Its ends do not fully match the called genes, so a read error is possible. This chain connects TRBV7-9 to TRBJ2-7; 13 nucleotides align to TRBD2. The CDR3 totals 19 residues. The V gene's germline CDR1 is SEHNR and CDR2 FQNEAQ (reference sequence). The CDR3 is CASSSYPGTSGVSSDEQYF. The CDR3 DNA follows: TGTGCCAGCAGTTCCTACCCCGGGACTAGCGGGGTCAGCTCCGACGAGCAGTACTTC.

The rearrangement uses TRBV7-9 and TRBJ1-6; 8 nucleotides align to TRBD1. The V and J ends lost 5 bases and 10 bases, in that order; junction bases with no gene match: 13. This CDR3 is built from 16 residues. The germline gives CDR1 SEHNR, CDR2 FQNEAQ (reference sequence). This CDR3 reads CASSTSRTGQRSPLHF. The CDR3 DNA reads TGTGCCAGCAGCACATCCCGGACAGGGCAGAGGTCACCCCTCCACTTT.

The chain is built from TRBV6-5 and TRBJ2-4; tentative D call: TRBD1 (5 bases). The J call may be in error: the DNA end matches TRBJ2-7 better. Germline V gene lookup returns CDR1 MNHEY and CDR2 SVGAGI. The CDR3 has 14 amino acids. For the CDR3, the DNA is TGTGCCAGCAGTTACTCCAGGGTCTCCTACGAGCAGTACTTC. Amino acids: CASSYSRVSYEQYF.

The CDR3 reads CASSFDFVGETQYF. The CDR3, as DNA: TGCGCCAGCAGCTTTGATTTTGTAGGGGAGACCCAGTACTTC. The chain combines TRBV5-1 with TRBJ2-5; D gene unclear. CDR3 length: 14 amino acids. With 2 bases removed from V and 5 bases from J, the gap between germline ends came to 13 bases. Per germline, CDR1 SGHRS and CDR2 YFSETQ.